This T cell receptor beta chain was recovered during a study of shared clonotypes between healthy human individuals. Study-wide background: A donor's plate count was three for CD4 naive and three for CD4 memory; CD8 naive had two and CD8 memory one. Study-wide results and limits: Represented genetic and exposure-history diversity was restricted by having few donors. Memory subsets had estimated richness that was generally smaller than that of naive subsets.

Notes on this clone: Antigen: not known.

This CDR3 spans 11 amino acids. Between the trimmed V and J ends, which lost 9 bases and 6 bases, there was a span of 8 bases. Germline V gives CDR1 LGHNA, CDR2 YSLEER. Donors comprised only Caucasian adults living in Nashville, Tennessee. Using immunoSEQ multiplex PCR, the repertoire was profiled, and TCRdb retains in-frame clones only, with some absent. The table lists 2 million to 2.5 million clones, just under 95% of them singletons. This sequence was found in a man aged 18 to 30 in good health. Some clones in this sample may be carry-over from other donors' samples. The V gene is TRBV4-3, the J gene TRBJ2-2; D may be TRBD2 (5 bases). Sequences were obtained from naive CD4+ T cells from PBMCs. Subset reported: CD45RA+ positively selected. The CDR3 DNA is TGCGCCAGTCAGGAGGCCGGGGAGCTGTTTTTT. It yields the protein CASQEAGELFF.